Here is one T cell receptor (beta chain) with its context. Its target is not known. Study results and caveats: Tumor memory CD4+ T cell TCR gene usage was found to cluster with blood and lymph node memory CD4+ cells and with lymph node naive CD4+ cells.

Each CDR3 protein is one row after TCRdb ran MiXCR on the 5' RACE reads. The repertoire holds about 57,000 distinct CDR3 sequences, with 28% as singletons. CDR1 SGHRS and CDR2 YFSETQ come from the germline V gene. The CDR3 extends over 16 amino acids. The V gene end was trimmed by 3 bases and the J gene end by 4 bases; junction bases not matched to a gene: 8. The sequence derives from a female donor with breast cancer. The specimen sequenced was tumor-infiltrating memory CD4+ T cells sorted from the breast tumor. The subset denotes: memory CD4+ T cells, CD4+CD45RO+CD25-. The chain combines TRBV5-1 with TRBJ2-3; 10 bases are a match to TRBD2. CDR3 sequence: CASSSLAGGGSDTQYF. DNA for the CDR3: TGCGCCAGCAGCTCCTTAGCGGGAGGAGGGTCAGATACGCAGTATTTT.